The 32 T cell receptor beta chains presented below share a single source sample, sequenced in a study of human T cells and chemical hapten exposure. This sample's time point: pre-sensitization, week 0. Treatment described: therapeutic diphenylcyclopropenone sensitization with weekly scalp DPC. MiXCR, applied by TCRdb to the RACE reads, yields one record per CDR3 protein. Here the sample spans 300,000 to 450,000 distinct CDR3 sequences, approximately 5% being singletons. The material sequenced was whole blood, taken in connection with sensitization to the hapten diphenylcyclopropenone (DPC). The source is a woman between 50 and 59 years old with alopecia areata. Some clones in this sample may be carry-over from other donors' samples.

In this sample, this clonotype turned up many times. The gene calls are TRBV7-6 and TRBJ2-7, with D possibly being TRBD1 (6 bases). The CDR3 spans 12 residues. Germline V CDR1 and CDR2: SGHVS, FNYEAQ. V lost 10 bases and J lost 0, with 10 bases in between. The CDR3, as DNA: TGTGCCACGCAGGGGCTCTCCTACGAGCAGTACTTC. Protein sequence: CATQGLSYEQYF. The full variable domain, its missing parts supplied by reference TRBV7-6 and TRBJ2-7, is GAGVSQSPRYKVTKRGQDVALRCDPISGHVSLYWYRQALGQGPEFLTYFNYEAQQDKSGLPNDRFSAERPEGSISTLTIQRTEQRDSAMYRCATQGLSYEQYFGPGTRLTVT.

This clonotype was recorded at least ten times. This chain uses TRBV20-1 with TRBJ2-7, with a possible D match to TRBD1 (5 bases). CDR1 and CDR2 from the germline V gene are DFQATT and SNEGSKA (reference sequence). The CDR3 length is 13 residues. V was pared by 2 bases and J by 5 bases, with 13 bases between. CDR3 in amino acids: CSARWGGTDEQYF. The CDR3 nucleotides read TGCAGTGCTAGATGGGGCGGTACGGACGAGCAGTACTTC.

This clonotype was observed many times. The J gene is TRBJ1-2, the V gene TRBV10-3; D is possibly TRBD1 (6 bases). Germline assignment: CDR1 ENHRY and CDR2 SYGVKD. This CDR3 is built from 13 residues. Between the trimmed V and J ends, which lost 3 bases and 2 bases, there was a span of 7 bases. DNA for the CDR3: TGTGCCATCAGTGAAGACAGGAACTATGGCTACACCTTC. Amino acid sequence: CAISEDRNYGYTF.

This clonotype was found many times. The gene calls are TRBV6-6 and TRBJ2-7; 9 bases line up with TRBD1. The CDR3 consists of 14 residues. CDR1 is MNHNY, CDR2 SVGAGI, per germline (reference sequence). V dropped 6 bases and J dropped 1; count of bases not matched to a gene: 4. The DNA for the CDR3 is TGTGCCAGCAGCCCGGACAGGGGATCCTACGAGCAGTACTTC. Translated: CASSPDRGSYEQYF.

This clonotype showed up just a few times. The chain has TRBV7-9 and TRBJ2-3, with no clear D. The germline V gene has CDR1 SEHNR and CDR2 FQNEAQ (reference sequence). The CDR3 contains 16 residues. The V end lost 0 bases, the J end lost 0 bases, and 10 bases lay between the germline ends. DNA for the CDR3: TGTGCCAGCAGCTTAGCCCGAAACCCTAGCACAGATACGCAGTATTTT. The encoded protein is CASSLARNPSTDTQYF.

This clonotype was seen repeatedly, ten times or more. The CDR3 loop reads CASSEVRGGWTQYF. CDR3 sequence (DNA): TGTGCCAGCAGTGAAGTTCGAGGGGGCTGGACCCAGTACTTC. The rearrangement links TRBV2 to TRBJ2-5, with TRBD1 identical over 7 bases. The CDR3 extends over 14 amino acids. CDR1 is SNHLY and CDR2 is FYNNEI in the germline V gene. Unmatched junction bases numbered 6, after V lost 1 base and J lost 7 bases. Drawing the rest from reference TRBV2 and TRBJ2-5, the complete variable domain is EPEVTQTPSHQVTQMGQEVILRCVPISNHLYFYWYRQILGQKVEFLVSFYNNEISEKSEIFDDQFSVERPDGSNFTLKIRSTKLEDSAMYFCASSEVRGGWTQYFGPGTRLLVL.

This clonotype was recorded only once. Given a much more abundant clone one base away, this may be a read error. CDR3 region: CARSAAGGVTMDYTF. CDR3 DNA sequence: TGTGCCAGGAGTGCGGCAGGGGGAGTAACTATGGACTACACCTTC. This rearrangement joins TRBV2 to TRBJ1-2, with 7 bases identical to TRBD1. The CDR3 is 15 residues long. The germline V gene encodes CDR1 SNHLY and CDR2 FYNNEI.

V gene TRBV28 combines with J gene TRBJ1-3, with TRBD1 matching over 7 bases. The V and J ends lost 5 bases and 3 bases, in that order; junction bases with no gene match: 7. The length of the CDR3 is 15 residues. Per germline, CDR1 MDHEN and CDR2 SYDVKM. CDR3 residues: CASSTTGVRGNTIYF. In DNA form, the CDR3 reads TGTGCCAGCAGTACTACAGGGGTACGTGGAAACACCATATATTTT. Variable domain in full (rest from reference TRBV28 and TRBJ1-3): DVKVTQSSRYLVKRTGEKVFLECVQDMDHENMFWYRQDPGLGLRLIYFSYDVKMKEKGDIPEGYSVSREKKERFSLILESASTNQTSMYLCASSTTGVRGNTIYFGEGSWLTVV.

Only a few counts were recorded for this clonotype. J is TRBJ2-1 and V is TRBV20-1; 15 positions agree with TRBD2. The trim removed 5 bases at V and 8 bases at J, leaving 7 bases unmatched. The CDR3 totals 15 residues. Germline-derived CDR1 and CDR2 are DFQATT and SNEGSKA (reference sequence). The DNA for the CDR3 is TGCAGTGCTCCGTGGACTAGCGGGGGGGTCGATGAGCAGTTCTTC. This gives the protein CSAPWTSGGVDEQFF.

Ten or more counts support this clonotype. This chain links TRBV5-6 with TRBJ2-7; 8 bases map to TRBD1. In germline, CDR1 is SGHDT, CDR2 YYEEEE. The CDR3 length is 16 residues. J gave up 0 bases and V 4 bases, and 9 bases lay outside the gene matches. CDR3 DNA: TGTGCCAGCAGCGGGGGACAGGTCCTTTTCTCCTACGAGCAGTACTTC. This encodes CASSGGQVLFSYEQYF.

The chain carries TRBV5-1 and TRBJ2-1; no reliable D call. The CDR3 is 14 amino acids. The germline V gene encodes CDR1 SGHRS and CDR2 YFSETQ. In DNA, the CDR3 is TGCCTCAGCAGGATAGGATTCGCCTACAATGAGCAGTTCTTC. It is translated as CLSRIGFAYNEQFF.

This clonotype was recorded at least ten times. The rearrangement joins TRBV6-6 to TRBJ1-5; no firm D call. The CDR3 has 13 amino acids. Germline lookup yields CDR1 MNHNY and CDR2 SVGAGI (reference sequence). V was trimmed by 2 bases and J by 3 bases, leaving 5 bases between them. In nucleotides, the CDR3 is TGTGCCAGCAGTTACGATACCAATCAGCCCCAGCATTTT. Amino acid sequence: CASSYDTNQPQHF.

The rearrangement joins TRBV10-3 to TRBJ2-3, with 10 bases lining up with TRBD2. Germline V gene data show CDR1 as ENHRY and CDR2 as SYGVKD. The CDR3 is 15 residues long. Trimming at V came to 3 bases and at J to 4 bases, leaving 4 bases not matched to a gene. In DNA, the CDR3 is TGTGCCATCAGTGAAGGACTAGCGGTGTCAGATACGCAGTATTTT. Translation gives CAISEGLAVSDTQYF.

Only a few counts were recorded for this clonotype. The chain links TRBV7-9 to TRBJ2-2; the D gene is possibly TRBD1 (6 bases). This CDR3 has 16 amino acids. Germline V gives CDR1 SEHNR, CDR2 FQNEAQ (reference sequence). With 0 bases removed from V and 0 bases from J, the gap between germline ends came to 8 bases. The CDR3 DNA is TGTGCCAGCAGCTTAGCAGGGACACCGAACACCGGGGAGCTGTTTTTT. It codes for CASSLAGTPNTGELFF.

This clonotype was observed many times. This chain joins TRBV9 and TRBJ2-7; unclear D gene. The CDR3 extends over 14 amino acids. In germline, CDR1 is SGDLS, CDR2 YYNGEE. The V end lost 0 bases, the J end lost 2 bases, and 9 bases lay between the germline ends. CDR3 residues: CASSVDQAPYEQYF. The CDR3, as DNA: TGTGCCAGCAGCGTAGACCAGGCCCCCTACGAGCAGTACTTC.

This clonotype was recorded at least ten times. The V call is TRBV20-1, the J call TRBJ2-1, with TRBD2 matching over 13 bases. Germline V gives CDR1 DFQATT, CDR2 SNEGSKA (reference sequence). The CDR3 has 18 residues. V gave up 2 bases and J gave up 0 bases; unmatched junction bases: 7. CDR3: CSARLLAGGPSSYNEQFF. The CDR3 nucleotides are TGCAGTGCTAGACTACTAGCGGGGGGGCCCAGCTCCTACAATGAGCAGTTCTTC.

The chain combines TRBV12-5 with TRBJ2-1; no firm D call. The CDR3 loop spans 14 amino acids. Trimming left V 6 bases short and J 2 bases short, with 11 bases between. CDR1 LGHNT and CDR2 FRNRAP come from the germline V gene. The CDR3 here is CASGADGAYNEQFF. CDR3 nucleotides: TGTGCTAGTGGGGCCGATGGAGCCTACAATGAGCAGTTCTTC. The whole variable domain, filled in from reference TRBV12-5 and TRBJ2-1, reads DARVTQTPRHKVTEMGQEVTMRCQPILGHNTVFWYRQTMMQGLELLAYFRNRAPLDDSGMPKDRFSAEMPDATLATLKIQPSEPRDSAVYFCASGADGAYNEQFFGPGTRLTVL.

The sample holds many counts of this clonotype. This rearrangement joins TRBV7-8 to TRBJ2-3; no clear D gene. The CDR3 totals 16 residues. V was cut by 5 bases and J by 2 bases, with 17 bases left in between. Germline V gives CDR1 SGHVS, CDR2 FQNEAQ. As DNA, the CDR3 is TGTGCCAGCAGCCCCCTCGTCCTTATACTCACAGATACGCAGTATTTT. This translates into CASSPLVLILTDTQYF.

This clonotype was observed a few times. This chain uses TRBV20-1 with TRBJ1-3; no clear D gene. V was clipped by 3 bases and J by 2 bases, with 11 bases between them. Germline lookup yields CDR1 DFQATT and CDR2 SNEGSKA (reference sequence). There are 14 residues in the CDR3. CDR3 sequence: CSARRAGTGNTIYF. The CDR3 coding sequence is TGCAGTGCTAGGAGGGCGGGGACTGGAAACACCATATATTTT.

This clonotype showed up many times. The chain combines TRBV5-1 with TRBJ2-6; D remains unclear. Trimming shortened V by 0 bases and J by 4 bases, and 8 bases separated the two germline ends. Germline CDR1 and CDR2: SGHRS and YFSETQ. This CDR3 is built from 15 residues. The CDR3 sequence is CASSLEVGGANVLTF. Written as DNA, the CDR3 is TGCGCCAGCAGCTTGGAGGTAGGAGGGGCCAACGTCCTGACTTTC.

This clonotype was counted at least ten times. This chain uses TRBV6-6 with TRBJ2-5; TRBD1 aligns across 11 bases. V was clipped by 2 bases and J by 5 bases; unmatched bases: 4. The CDR3 covers 15 residues. Looked up from germline, CDR1 is MNHNY and CDR2 is SVGAGI (reference sequence). The DNA for the CDR3 is TGTGCCAGCAGTTACACGGGACAGGGGGTGGAGACCCAGTACTTC. This sequence encodes CASSYTGQGVETQYF.

This clonotype has only a few counts. The rearrangement joins TRBV5-6 to TRBJ1-4; the D gene is possibly TRBD1 (5 bases). With 0 bases removed from V and 7 bases from J, the gap between germline ends came to 10 bases. CDR1 is SGHDT, CDR2 YYEEEE, per germline. The CDR3 covers 14 residues. CDR3 nucleotide sequence: TGTGCCAGCAGCTTGGTCAGGGTCCGTGAAAAACTGTTTTTT. This sequence encodes CASSLVRVREKLFF.

The rearrangement links TRBV9 to TRBJ2-1, with TRBD2 identical over 8 bases. The CDR3 length is 14 residues. V trimming: 0 bases; J trimming: 10 bases; junction bases outside the gene matches: 6. CDR1 is SGDLS and CDR2 is YYNGEE in the germline V gene. CDR3 protein: CASSVEGLAEEQFF. The DNA for the CDR3 is TGTGCCAGCAGCGTAGAAGGACTAGCAGAAGAGCAGTTCTTC.

This clonotype was found many times. The genes are TRBV9 and TRBJ2-1; 7 positions match TRBD2. Germline V CDR1 and CDR2: SGDLS, YYNGEE. V lost 4 bases and J lost 0; bases outside the gene matches: 7. The CDR3 consists of 16 residues. The chain's CDR3 is CASSRSGASSYNEQFF. CDR3 coding DNA: TGTGCCAGCAGCCGGAGCGGGGCCAGCTCCTACAATGAGCAGTTCTTC.

This clonotype was observed at least ten times. The chain joins TRBV2 to TRBJ1-6, with 9 bases that match TRBD1. Trimming cost V 6 bases and J 8 bases; bases outside gene matches: 8. Germline CDR1 is SNHLY and CDR2 is FYNNEI. The CDR3 is 15 residues long. The CDR3 protein is CASRVGQGRYSPLHF. As DNA, the CDR3 is TGTGCCAGCAGGGTTGGACAGGGGAGGTATTCACCCCTCCACTTT.

This clonotype came up a few times. This rearrangement joins TRBV20-1 to TRBJ2-2; TRBD1 might be the D (6 bases). The V end was cut by 2 bases, the J end by 3 bases, with 16 bases between. Germline V gene data show CDR1 as DFQATT and CDR2 as SNEGSKA (reference sequence). The CDR3 has 16 residues. CDR3 sequence (DNA): TGCAGTGCTAGACCTTATAGACAGGAGGACACCGGGGAGCTGTTTTTT. Translated: CSARPYRQEDTGELFF.

This clonotype was recorded a few times. V is TRBV11-2 and J is TRBJ2-7; D remains ambiguous. Germline V gives CDR1 SGHAT, CDR2 FQNNGV. V dropped 1 base and J dropped 3 bases, with 10 bases sitting between them. CDR3 length equals 14 residues. CDR3 in amino acids: CASSLGSWYYEQYF. Written as DNA, the CDR3 is TGTGCCAGCAGCTTAGGAAGCTGGTACTACGAGCAGTACTTC.

This clonotype was seen only a few times. The chain joins TRBV3-1 to TRBJ1-6; D gene uncertain. The CDR3 has 15 residues. V dropped 4 bases and J dropped 7 bases, with 14 bases sitting between them. Per germline, CDR1 LGHDT and CDR2 YNNKEL (reference sequence). DNA for the CDR3: TGTGCCAGCAGCCCGACGGAGGCAGGCAATTCACCCCTCCACTTT. Protein sequence: CASSPTEAGNSPLHF.

The V and J genes are TRBV7-9 and TRBJ1-2; D might be TRBD1 (6 bases). The V gene's germline CDR1 is SEHNR and CDR2 FQNEAQ (reference sequence). Trimming took off 2 bases at V and 7 bases at J, with 17 bases between the two ends. The CDR3 is 15 residues long. CDR3 sequence reads: CASSLSSLGHGGYTF. CDR3 nucleotide sequence: TGTGCCAGCAGCTTAAGTTCTTTGGGACATGGTGGCTACACCTTC.

The sample holds a few counts of this clonotype. The chain joins TRBV29-1 to TRBJ2-2, with D hard to call. The CDR3 length is 14 residues. Looked up from germline, CDR1 is SQVTM and CDR2 is ANQGSEA. V was shortened by 1 base and J by 0 bases, with 6 bases between the two germline ends. The CDR3 protein is CSVEGRSNTGELFF. The DNA of the CDR3 is TGCAGCGTTGAAGGCAGGTCGAACACCGGGGAGCTGTTTTTT.

The J gene is TRBJ1-1, the V gene TRBV4-2, with 7 bases identical to TRBD1. This CDR3 spans 12 amino acids. Germline loops: CDR1 LGHNA, CDR2 YNFKEQ. Unmatched junction bases numbered 2, after V lost 0 bases and J lost 10 bases. CDR3 DNA sequence: TGTGCCAGCAGCCAAGACAGGGGGAGAGCTTTCTTT. Translating it yields CASSQDRGRAFF.

This clonotype appeared a few times. The rearrangement joins TRBV7-8 to TRBJ1-6; D perhaps matches TRBD1 (6 bases). The V end lost 2 bases, the J end lost 8 bases, and 16 bases lay between the germline ends. CDR1 is SGHVS, CDR2 FQNEAQ, per germline. This CDR3 is 16 amino acids long. CDR3 nucleotides: TGTGCCAGCAGCTTATCTGGCAGGGGCACCCATTCACCCCTCCACTTT. Translating gives CASSLSGRGTHSPLHF.